Shown below are 10 T cell receptor beta chains from a single sample sequenced in a study of blood T cell repertoires in COVID-19 (dated by TCRdb to about 2020). The method behind the library was the immunoSEQ multiplex PCR assay. In its TCRdb copy, this immuneACCESS table keeps in-frame sequences only and misses some clones. Where compared with another copy, unresolved V genes explain less than half of these, and the others have no known cause. For this sample the table gives roughly 260,000 clones, of which 87% were detected only once. The ten largest clones represent 2% to 3% of the sample. The material sequenced was PBMCs or T cells enriched from blood (not recorded which). These receptors all come from a woman aged 25 to 39 with acute COVID-19.

This CDR3 is CASSFERFYNEQFF. In DNA form, the CDR3 reads TGTGCCAGCAGCTTCGAACGGTTCTACAATGAGCAGTTCTTC. J is TRBJ2-1 and V is TRBV5-6; D is unclear. Deletions cut 2 bases from V and 3 bases from J, with 9 bases between. Germline CDR1 SGHDT, CDR2 YYEEEE. The length of the CDR3 is 14 residues.

The chain carries TRBV7-2 and TRBJ1-2; TRBD1 is a possible D gene (5 bases). This CDR3 is built from 21 residues. Trimming removed 0 bases at V and 0 bases at J, with 26 bases between. The germline V gene has CDR1 SGHTA and CDR2 FQGNSA. The CDR3 coding sequence is TGTGCCAGCAGCTTAGCGGGGGGAAGGGTCCCCTTTCTACGAGCTAACTATGGCTACACCTTC. This encodes CASSLAGGRVPFLRANYGYTF.

The rearrangement joins TRBV3-1 (or the pseudogene TRBV3-2) to TRBJ1-4; D gene ambiguous. The CDR3 sequence is 14 residues long. From germline, CDR1 is LGHDT and CDR2 YNNKEL (reference sequence). Trimming removed 4 bases at V and 7 bases at J, with 13 bases between. The CDR3 sequence is CASSPLTASEKLFF. CDR3 bases: TGTGCCAGCAGCCCCCTGACCGCTAGTGAAAAACTGTTTTTT.

V usage is TRBV15 and J usage is TRBJ2-7; no firm D call. In germline, CDR1 is LNHNV, CDR2 YYDKDF (reference sequence). This CDR3 has 14 amino acids. The V end lost 0 bases, the J end lost 0 bases, and 6 bases lay between the germline ends. The CDR3 region is CATSRDRASYEQYF. The CDR3 nucleotides are TGTGCCACCAGCAGAGATCGAGCCTCCTACGAGCAGTACTTC.

The rearrangement joins TRBV7-2 to TRBJ1-4; D gene uncertain. The CDR3 totals 16 residues. Trimming left V 0 bases short and J 7 bases short, with 15 bases between. The germline V gene encodes CDR1 SGHTA and CDR2 FQGNSA. The CDR3 coding sequence is TGTGCCAGCAGCTTAGCGAGGGAGAACCCCTCTGAAAAACTGTTTTTT. As protein: CASSLARENPSEKLFF.

J is TRBJ1-1 and V is TRBV5-1; 7 bases agree with TRBD1. The germline gives CDR1 SGHRS, CDR2 YFSETQ. The CDR3 totals 14 residues. The V segment lost 3 bases and the J segment 1 base; nucleotides outside the gene matches: 3. The CDR3 loop is CASSSTGQNTEAFF. The CDR3 bases are TGCGCCAGCAGCTCGACAGGGCAGAACACTGAAGCTTTCTTT.

This rearrangement joins TRBV18 to TRBJ1-2, with 7 bases matching TRBD1. J was trimmed by 3 bases and V by 2 bases; bases with no gene match: 6. Per the germline V gene, CDR1 is KGHSH and CDR2 is LQKENI. CDR3 length: 15 amino acids. The CDR3: CASSPSGGTDYGYTF. CDR3 DNA sequence: TGTGCCAGCTCACCATCAGGGGGTACTGACTATGGCTACACCTTC. The variable domain in full, with the rest retrieved from reference TRBV18 and TRBJ1-2, is NAGVMQNPRHLVRRRGQEARLRCSPMKGHSHVYWYRQLPEEGLKFMVYLQKENIIDESGMPKERFSAEFPKEGPSILRIQQVVRGDSAAYFCASSPSGGTDYGYTFGSGTRLTVV.

The chain uses TRBV30 and TRBJ2-6; 7 bases agree with TRBD1. This CDR3 contains 17 residues. With V trimmed by 8 bases and J by 3 bases, 16 bases remained unmatched. Per the germline V gene, CDR1 is GTSNPN and CDR2 is SVGIG (reference sequence). CDR3 DNA: TGTGCCGGGGCCCTCCGAGGGGGCTTCGATGGGGCCAACGTCCTGACTTTC. Its translation is CAGALRGGFDGANVLTF.

This chain joins TRBV5-1 and TRBJ2-7; possibly TRBD1 for D (7 bases). Trimming cost V 4 bases and J 7 bases, with 15 bases left between them. Germline CDR1 and CDR2: SGHRS and YFSETQ. The CDR3 is 13 residues long. CDR3 nucleotides: TGCGCCAGCAGCGCGGGGACAGCTCGGGAGCAGTACTTC. This codes for CASSAGTAREQYF.

The chain joins TRBV6-5 to TRBJ1-2; D uncertain. This CDR3 is built from 12 residues. Germline values: CDR1 MNHEY, CDR2 SVGAGI. Trimming removed 5 bases at V and 0 bases at J, with 4 bases between. CDR3 bases: TGTGCCAGCAGTCTTCCTAACTATGGCTACACCTTC. This codes for CASSLPNYGYTF.